A single sample gave rise to the 28 T cell receptor beta chains below, sequenced in a study of radiotherapy plus CTLA-4 blockade in lung cancer. Libraries were prepared by immunoSEQ multiplex PCR; TCRdb keeps only in-frame clonotypes and omits some of them. The table includes some 110,000 clones, more than 65% detected once. The material sequenced was peripheral blood, taken from a patient treated with radiotherapy plus ipilimumab. These TCRs come from a human donor with non-small cell lung cancer that progressed on radiotherapy plus ipilimumab. Some clones in this sample may be carry-over from other donors' samples.

This chain uses TRBV4-3 with TRBJ2-7; a weak D match, TRBD2 (7 bases). The V gene's germline CDR1 is LGHNA and CDR2 YSLEER. Trimming removed 0 bases at V and 3 bases at J, with 15 bases between. This CDR3 is built from 16 residues. This CDR3 reads CASSQDSGEGFYEQYF. CDR3 nucleotides: TGCGCCAGCAGCCAAGATTCAGGGGAGGGGTTCTACGAGCAGTACTTC.

The genes are TRBV4-1 and TRBJ2-5; 14 nucleotides match TRBD2. The CDR3 totals 18 residues. J lost 0 bases, V lost 2 bases, and 5 bases had no gene match. Germline CDR1 MGHRA, CDR2 YSYEKL. The CDR3 sequence is CASSQRRGLAGDQETQYF. CDR3 nucleotide sequence: TGCGCCAGCAGCCAAAGGAGGGGACTAGCGGGGGACCAAGAGACCCAGTACTTC.

This chain uses TRBV6-5 with TRBJ1-1; possible D gene TRBD1, 5 bases. V was shortened by 4 bases and J by 5 bases, with 14 bases between the two germline ends. The CDR3 has 14 residues. Germline V gene lookup returns CDR1 MNHEY and CDR2 SVGAGI. The CDR3 reads CASSSGRSWTEAFF. In nucleotides, the CDR3 is TGTGCCAGCAGTTCGGGACGGTCCTGGACTGAAGCTTTCTTT.

The chain is built from TRBV19 and TRBJ1-2; tentatively, D is TRBD1 (6 bases). The CDR3 runs to 17 residues. V was clipped by 1 base and J by 4 bases, with 19 bases between them. The V gene's germline CDR1 is LNHDA and CDR2 SQIVND (reference sequence). CDR3 bases: TGTGCCAGTAGTATAGGCCGCGGCGGGGGGCGCGGCTATGGCTACACCTTC. This codes for CASSIGRGGGRGYGYTF.

The chain joins TRBV9 to TRBJ2-2; D assignment may be TRBD1 or TRBD2 (5 bases each). The length of the CDR3 is 16 residues. Deletions cut 3 bases from V and 0 bases from J, with 12 bases between. CDR1 is SGDLS and CDR2 is YYNGEE in the germline V gene. CDR3 DNA: TGTGCCAGCAGCGCCTACGGGGACCCGAACACCGGGGAGCTGTTTTTT. Encoded protein: CASSAYGDPNTGELFF.

The chain has TRBV28 and TRBJ1-4; D gene uncertain. The germline V gene encodes CDR1 MDHEN and CDR2 SYDVKM. V lost 5 bases and J 3 bases, leaving 16 bases between the germline ends. The CDR3 sequence is 16 residues long. The CDR3 region has the DNA TGTGCCAGCAGTGCTACCCTAGGACGGTCTAATGAAAAACTGTTTTTT. The encoded protein is CASSATLGRSNEKLFF.

The gene calls are TRBV5-1 and TRBJ2-5; 8 nucleotides match TRBD1. CDR1 and CDR2 from the germline V gene are SGHRS and YFSETQ. CDR3 size: 15 residues. V lost 4 bases to trimming and J lost 4 bases; unmatched junction nucleotides: 9. CDR3 amino acids: CASSTRWTGLETQYF. The CDR3 DNA reads TGCGCCAGCAGCACGAGATGGACAGGGTTAGAGACCCAGTACTTC.

The table lists this clone with a count of one. This rearrangement joins TRBV5-1 to TRBJ2-1; D ambiguous. V shed 1 base and J shed 0 bases, with 14 bases lying between them. Germline lookup yields CDR1 SGHRS and CDR2 YFSETQ. This CDR3 spans 17 amino acids. The CDR3, as DNA: TGCGCCAGCAGCTTGACGACGGGTTCTCGCTCCTACAATGAGCAGTTCTTC. It is translated as CASSLTTGSRSYNEQFF.

The V gene is TRBV18, the J gene TRBJ1-1; 7 bases map to TRBD1. Trimming took 3 bases from V and 8 from J; bases not matched to a gene: 6. Germline V gene data show CDR1 as KGHSH and CDR2 as LQKENI. The CDR3 totals 13 residues. The CDR3 is CASSPDRLREAFF. DNA for the CDR3: TGTGCCAGCTCACCGGACAGGCTTAGGGAAGCTTTCTTT.

This clone was detected a few times. The V gene is TRBV19, the J gene TRBJ2-5; TRBD2 aligns across 9 bases. CDR3 length: 14 amino acids. The V gene end was trimmed by 5 bases and the J gene end by 2 bases; junction bases not matched to a gene: 3. The germline V gene encodes CDR1 LNHDA and CDR2 SQIVND (reference sequence). CDR3 coding DNA: TGTGCCAGTAGTCCGCGGGGGGGACAAGAGACCCAGTACTTC. Translating it yields CASSPRGGQETQYF. Using reference TRBV19 and TRBJ2-5 for the parts outside the CDR3, the full variable domain is DGGITQSPKYLFRKEGQNVTLSCEQNLNHDAMYWYRQDPGQGLRLIYYSQIVNDFQKGDIAEGYSVSREKKESFPLTVTSAQKNPTAFYLCASSPRGGQETQYFGPGTRLLVL.

The V call is TRBV28, the J call TRBJ1-2; D uncertain. Trimming cost V 2 bases and J 4 bases, with 11 bases left between them. The CDR3 spans 14 residues. From germline, CDR1 is MDHEN and CDR2 SYDVKM. The CDR3 is CASSLGGQAYGYTF. The CDR3 nucleotides are TGTGCCAGCAGTTTAGGTGGCCAGGCCTATGGCTACACCTTC.

The chain recombines TRBV6-6 with TRBJ1-1, with D unresolved. Looked up from germline, CDR1 is MNHNY and CDR2 is SVGAGI (reference sequence). V lost 0 bases and J 6 bases, leaving 5 bases between the germline ends. There are 12 residues in the CDR3. The CDR3: CASSYSSPEAFF. CDR3 coding DNA: TGTGCCAGCAGTTACTCAAGTCCTGAAGCTTTCTTT.

The J gene is TRBJ2-2, the V gene TRBV4-3, with 10 bases fitting TRBD2. V trimming: 1 base; J trimming: 5 bases; junction bases outside the gene matches: 10. The CDR3 runs to 18 residues. The germline gives CDR1 LGHNA, CDR2 YSLEER. The CDR3: CASSQGGVRLAGTGELFF. The CDR3 nucleotides are TGCGCCAGCAGCCAAGGTGGGGTGAGACTAGCGGGTACCGGGGAGCTGTTTTTT.

The V call is TRBV4-1, the J call TRBJ1-1, with 7 bases identical to TRBD1. CDR1 is MGHRA, CDR2 YSYEKL, per germline. The trim removed 0 bases at V and 7 bases at J, leaving 5 bases unmatched. The CDR3 has 14 residues. For the CDR3, the DNA is TGCGCCAGCAGCCAAGATCCGACAGGGCTTGAAGCTTTCTTT. As protein: CASSQDPTGLEAFF.

The V gene is TRBV9, the J gene TRBJ2-7; D tentatively fits TRBD1 or TRBD2 (5 bases each). Germline V gene data show CDR1 as SGDLS and CDR2 as YYNGEE. Trimming took 0 bases from V and 1 from J, leaving 11 bases between them. The CDR3 loop spans 15 amino acids. For the CDR3, the DNA is TGTGCCAGCAGCGTAGGCCAGGGAGTTTCCTACGAGCAGTACTTC. Residues: CASSVGQGVSYEQYF.

The gene calls are TRBV28 and TRBJ1-2; D possibly corresponds to TRBD1 (5 bases). Germline CDR1 reads MDHEN; CDR2 reads SYDVKM. This CDR3 region has 12 residues. Deletions cut 4 bases from V and 6 bases from J, with 9 bases between. CDR3 sequence: CASSSQGHGYTF. The CDR3 DNA reads TGTGCCAGCAGTTCCCAGGGTCATGGCTACACCTTC.

This rearrangement joins TRBV7-9 to TRBJ1-2, with TRBD1 matching over 8 bases. V trimming: 3 bases; J trimming: 3 bases; junction bases outside the gene matches: 3. This CDR3 has 14 residues. CDR1 is SEHNR and CDR2 is FQNEAQ in the germline V gene (reference sequence). The CDR3 DNA is TGTGCCAGCAGCTTGATGGGACAGGACTATGGCTACACCTTC. This codes for CASSLMGQDYGYTF.

This chain links TRBV6-5 with TRBJ2-7; tentatively, D is TRBD1 (6 bases). The CDR3 runs to 13 residues. Deletions cut 6 bases from V and 4 bases from J, with 13 bases between. Germline V gene lookup returns CDR1 MNHEY and CDR2 SVGAGI. The CDR3 is CASSRTALYEQYF. DNA of the CDR3: TGTGCCAGCAGCCGGACAGCACTGTACGAGCAGTACTTC.

This chain joins TRBV7-9 and TRBJ2-7, with D perhaps matching TRBD1 or TRBD2 (5 bases each). The CDR3 is 16 amino acids. Between the trimmed V and J ends, which lost 6 bases and 0 bases, there was a span of 18 bases. Germline V gene sequence: CDR1 SEHNR, CDR2 FQNEAQ (reference sequence). CDR3 bases: TGTGCCAGCAGTCATACCCGGGACCAGAGCTCCTACGAGCAGTACTTC. Translation gives CASSHTRDQSSYEQYF.

This clone was seen a handful of times. The chain links TRBV6-6 to TRBJ1-2; TRBD1 aligns across 7 bases. V trimming: 5 bases; J trimming: 8 bases; junction bases outside the gene matches: 11. Germline loops: CDR1 MNHNY, CDR2 SVGAGI (reference sequence). The CDR3 runs to 14 residues. CDR3 in DNA: TGTGCCAGCAGTCACCAGGGACAGCGCGGGGGCTACACCTTC. Amino acids: CASSHQGQRGGYTF.

This clone was counted only a few times. CDR3 loop: CASSFGRLYGYTF. The CDR3 DNA sequence: TGTGCCAGCAGCTTTGGACGGCTCTATGGCTACACCTTC. The chain employs TRBV7-9 and TRBJ1-2, with unresolved D. Germline-derived CDR1 and CDR2 are SEHNR and FQNEAQ (reference sequence). CDR3 length: 13 amino acids. Deletions cut 3 bases from V and 4 bases from J, with 9 bases between.

This clone is a singleton in its sample. This sequence joins TRBV6-1 and TRBJ1-1, with 8 bases lining up with TRBD1. Looked up from germline, CDR1 is MNHNS and CDR2 is SASEGT. The CDR3 is 12 amino acids. V lost 11 bases and J lost 8; bases outside the gene matches: 10. CDR3 nucleotide sequence: TGTGCCGGTAACAAAGCAGGGGGCGAAGCTTTCTTT. Translating it yields CAGNKAGGEAFF.

The chain joins TRBV5-1 to TRBJ2-1, with D possibly being TRBD1 (7 bases). Trimming pared 2 bases from V and 8 bases from J, leaving 17 bases between. This CDR3 is built from 15 residues. From germline, CDR1 is SGHRS and CDR2 YFSETQ. Here the CDR3 DNA reads TGCGCCAGCAGCTTAGCCGGCAGGGGGGAGTATGAGCAGTTCTTC. This translates into CASSLAGRGEYEQFF.

In nucleotides, the CDR3 is TGTGCCAGCAGTTTACCGCCCCATACGCAGTATTTT. This sequence encodes CASSLPPHTQYF. V usage is TRBV27 and J usage is TRBJ2-3; the D is unclear. CDR3 size: 12 residues. In germline, CDR1 is MNHEY, CDR2 SMNVEV (reference sequence). V was clipped by 2 bases and J by 7 bases, with 7 bases between them.

The V and J genes are TRBV5-1 and TRBJ2-7; 7 nucleotides match TRBD2. The CDR3 has 15 amino acids. Germline values: CDR1 SGHRS, CDR2 YFSETQ. The V segment lost 0 bases and the J segment 2 bases; nucleotides outside the gene matches: 5. The CDR3 loop is CASSLGTGGTYEQYF. DNA for the CDR3: TGCGCCAGCAGCTTGGGGACCGGGGGGACCTACGAGCAGTACTTC.

The chain employs TRBV30 and TRBJ2-7; no clear D gene. V was trimmed by 5 bases and J by 7 bases, leaving 24 bases between them. The CDR3 totals 15 residues. Germline V CDR1 and CDR2: GTSNPN, SVGIG (reference sequence). The CDR3 DNA sequence: TGTGCCTGGGAAAAATTCCGCCCTAATCGTGGGGAGCAGTACTTC. Encoded protein: CAWEKFRPNRGEQYF.

The V gene is TRBV6-1, the J gene TRBJ2-5, with D perhaps being TRBD1 or TRBD2 (5 bases each). V lost 7 bases to trimming and J lost 5 bases, with 20 bases between them. Germline V gene sequence: CDR1 MNHNS, CDR2 SASEGT. There are 15 residues in the CDR3. CDR3 nucleotide sequence: TGTGCCAGCACCCAAGAGGGGACCCAAAGGGAGACCCAGTACTTC. This gives the protein CASTQEGTQRETQYF.

The chain is built from TRBV5-1 and TRBJ2-1; D unclear. Trimming cost V 3 bases and J 2 bases, with 15 bases left between them. The germline V gene encodes CDR1 SGHRS and CDR2 YFSETQ. There are 16 residues in the CDR3. In DNA form, the CDR3 reads TGCGCCAGCAGCTCCACCACCCTTTCCGCCTACAATGAGCAGTTCTTC. Residues: CASSSTTLSAYNEQFF.